What follows are 31 T cell receptor beta chains derived from one specimen sequenced in a study of shared clonotypes between healthy human individuals. Naive CD8 cells comprised CD45RO-negative, CCR7-positively selected cells, excluding terminally differentiated effector memory CD45RA+ cells. Method: immunoSEQ multiplex PCR; TCRdb's copy keeps in-frame clones and lacks some. Of some 800,000 clones in the sample, 90% to 95% were seen once. Sequenced input: naive CD8+ T cells sorted from blood. The receptor source for this set is a man aged 25 to 45 in good health.

The J gene is TRBJ1-2, the V gene TRBV7-2, with no clear D. Germline V gives CDR1 SGHTA, CDR2 FQGNSA. The V and J ends lost 3 bases and 3 bases respectively, with 11 bases between them. This CDR3 region has 14 residues. The DNA for the CDR3 is TGTGCCAGCAGCTTGGGGTACAGTGACTATGGCTACACCTTC. Protein sequence: CASSLGYSDYGYTF.

The chain carries TRBV6-1 and TRBJ2-7; the D call may be TRBD1 or TRBD2 (5 bases each). The CDR3 is 14 amino acids. CDR1 MNHNS and CDR2 SASEGT come from the germline V gene. Deletions cut 2 bases from V and 2 bases from J, with 10 bases between. The CDR3: CASSELGDAYEQYF. The DNA of the CDR3 is TGTGCCAGCAGTGAATTAGGGGACGCCTACGAGCAGTACTTC.

This clone appeared once. The J gene is TRBJ2-1, the V gene TRBV14; D is unclear. V lost 4 bases to trimming and J lost 9 bases, with 16 bases between them. The germline CDR1 and CDR2 sequences are SGHDN and FVKESK. The CDR3 length is 14 residues. DNA for the CDR3: TGTGCCAGCAGCCGTAAGGCTAGTAACACTGAGCAGTTCTTC. Amino acid sequence: CASSRKASNTEQFF.

A remark on this clone: Other nucleotide sequences from this sample produce the same CDR3. The chain carries TRBV27 and TRBJ1-1; a possible D gene is TRBD1 (5 bases). Trimming stripped 3 bases from V and 1 base from J, with 9 bases between. The germline CDR1 and CDR2 sequences are MNHEY and SMNVEV (reference sequence). This CDR3 has 14 amino acids. In DNA form, the CDR3 reads TGTGCCAGCAGTTTTAGGGGTGAGAACACTGAAGCTTTCTTT. Protein: CASSFRGENTEAFF.

The chain carries TRBV2 and TRBJ1-5; 9 nucleotides line up with TRBD1. Germline-derived CDR1 and CDR2 are SNHLY and FYNNEI. Trimming took 6 bases from V and 3 from J; bases not matched to a gene: 9. The CDR3 sequence is 16 residues long. As DNA, the CDR3 is TGTGCCAGCAGAACACCGGGACAGGGAAACAATCAGCCCCAGCATTTT. It encodes CASRTPGQGNNQPQHF.

The chain links TRBV6-5 to TRBJ1-1; D is possibly TRBD1 (6 bases). V lost 5 bases and J 4 bases, leaving 8 bases between the germline ends. The length of the CDR3 is 12 residues. Germline assignment: CDR1 MNHEY and CDR2 SVGAGI. CDR3 sequence reads: CASSPGATEAFF. The CDR3 DNA follows: TGTGCCAGCAGTCCGGGGGCCACTGAAGCTTTCTTT.

J is TRBJ2-1 and V is TRBV5-6, with 8 bases aligning to TRBD2. CDR1 is SGHDT and CDR2 is YYEEEE in the germline V gene. The junction had 4 bases not matched to a gene; V was cut back by 4 bases and J by 7 bases. The CDR3 loop spans 13 amino acids. CDR3 sequence reads: CASSASGSNEQFF. Written as DNA, the CDR3 is TGTGCCAGCAGCGCGAGCGGGAGTAATGAGCAGTTCTTC.

This rearrangement joins TRBV9 to TRBJ2-6; tentative D call: TRBD2 (6 bases). Deletions cut 6 bases from V and 2 bases from J, with 15 bases between. CDR3 length: 16 residues. CDR1 SGDLS and CDR2 YYNGEE come from the germline V gene. The CDR3 DNA reads TGTGCCAGCACTCGAGGAGGGGTAGCTGGGGCCAACGTCCTGACTTTC. This gives the protein CASTRGGVAGANVLTF.

This rearrangement joins TRBV5-4 to TRBJ1-1; D is ambiguous. V was trimmed by 3 bases and J by 1 base, leaving 13 bases between them. The CDR3 is 15 residues long. Per germline, CDR1 SGHNT and CDR2 YYREEE (reference sequence). The CDR3 here is CASSSHRSENTEAFF. In nucleotides, the CDR3 is TGTGCCAGCAGCTCCCACCGCTCCGAGAACACTGAAGCTTTCTTT. The entire variable domain, with the rest obtained from reference TRBV5-4 and TRBJ1-1, is as follows: ETGVTQSPTHLIKTRGQQVTLRCSSQSGHNTVSWYQQALGQGPQFIFQYYREEENGRGNFPPRFSGLQFPNYSSELNVNALELDDSALYLCASSSHRSENTEAFFGQGTRLTVV.

The V gene is TRBV27, the J gene TRBJ1-1; D perhaps matches TRBD1 (5 bases). Trimming took 5 bases from V and 5 from J, leaving 9 bases between them. Germline loops: CDR1 MNHEY, CDR2 SMNVEV (reference sequence). The CDR3 contains 12 residues. The CDR3 DNA is TGTGCCAGCAGTCCGAAGGGGACTGAAGCTTTCTTT. This sequence encodes CASSPKGTEAFF.

V usage is TRBV9 and J usage is TRBJ2-7, with unresolved D. The CDR3 spans 15 residues. Between the trimmed V and J ends, which lost 0 bases and 1 base, there was a span of 11 bases. The germline CDR1 and CDR2 sequences are SGDLS and YYNGEE. The chain's CDR3 is CASSVDATLSYEQYF. The DNA for the CDR3 is TGTGCCAGCAGCGTAGATGCGACCCTGTCCTACGAGCAGTACTTC. Based on the CDR3 plus reference TRBV9 and TRBJ2-7, the full variable domain is DSGVTQTPKHLITATGQRVTLRCSPRSGDLSVYWYQQSLDQGLQFLIQYYNGEERAKGNILERFSAQQFPDLHSELNLSSLELGDSALYFCASSVDATLSYEQYFGPGTRLTVT.

The chain links TRBV6-1 to TRBJ2-1, with D perhaps TRBD1 (6 bases). Trimming shortened V by 4 bases and J by 1 base, and 20 bases separated the two germline ends. This CDR3 has 18 amino acids. Looked up from germline, CDR1 is MNHNS and CDR2 is SASEGT. The CDR3 here is CASSAYRALPGSYNEQFF. The CDR3 coding sequence is TGTGCCAGCAGTGCCTACAGGGCCCTCCCAGGGTCCTACAATGAGCAGTTCTTC.

In this sample, this clone turned up once. This chain links TRBV7-8 with TRBJ2-7, with a weak D call TRBD2 (6 bases). Trimming removed 2 bases from V and 3 bases from J, with 17 bases in between. Germline CDR1 and CDR2: SGHVS and FQNEAQ. The CDR3 sequence is 16 residues long. CDR3 loop: CASSLTGAYKIYEQYF. The CDR3, as DNA: TGTGCCAGCAGCTTAACGGGAGCCTACAAGATCTACGAGCAGTACTTC.

The V gene is TRBV10-3, the J gene TRBJ2-7; TRBD1 matches 9 bases. The CDR3 sequence is 17 residues long. J was trimmed by 3 bases and V by 3 bases; bases with no gene match: 12. Looked up from germline, CDR1 is ENHRY and CDR2 is SYGVKD. CDR3 amino acids: CAISDIKTGGNYYEQYF. The CDR3 DNA reads TGTGCCATCAGTGATATTAAGACAGGGGGAAATTACTACGAGCAGTACTTC.

The chain joins TRBV5-4 to TRBJ2-7; tentatively, D is TRBD2 (5 bases). The CDR3 has 14 residues. Germline loops: CDR1 SGHNT, CDR2 YYREEE (reference sequence). Trimming cost V 5 bases and J 1 base, with 13 bases left between them. CDR3 protein: CASSLGLYSYEQYF. Written as DNA, the CDR3 is TGTGCCAGCAGTTTAGGACTGTATTCCTACGAGCAGTACTTC. Drawing the rest from reference TRBV5-4 and TRBJ2-7, the complete variable domain is ETGVTQSPTHLIKTRGQQVTLRCSSQSGHNTVSWYQQALGQGPQFIFQYYREEENGRGNFPPRFSGLQFPNYSSELNVNALELDDSALYLCASSLGLYSYEQYFGPGTRLTVT.

The chain couples TRBV6-5 to TRBJ2-5; tentative D call: TRBD2 (6 bases). Looked up from germline, CDR1 is MNHEY and CDR2 is SVGAGI. CDR3 length equals 14 residues. Trimming stripped 5 bases from V and 5 bases from J, with 15 bases between. DNA of the CDR3: TGTGCCAGCAGTCCCAGGGTACGGGGGGAGACCCAGTACTTC. It codes for CASSPRVRGETQYF.

The chain recombines TRBV7-6 with TRBJ1-1; no firm D call. CDR1 and CDR2 (germline): SGHVS, FNYEAQ. V lost 2 bases and J 4 bases, leaving 8 bases between the germline ends. The CDR3 runs 13 residues. The CDR3, as DNA: TGTGCCAGCAGCTTAAAATTAGTCACTGAAGCTTTCTTT. It yields the protein CASSLKLVTEAFF.

This clone was found once. The CDR3, as DNA: TGTGCCAGCAGCTTGGCTAGCGGGAATCCCGAGGGGAATGAGCAGTTCTTC. Protein: CASSLASGNPEGNEQFF. The rearrangement links TRBV7-8 to TRBJ2-1, with 9 positions matching TRBD2. Trimming removed 3 bases from V and 7 bases from J; junction bases left unmatched: 13. Germline CDR1 SGHVS, CDR2 FQNEAQ. The CDR3 is made up of 17 amino acids.

The chain's CDR3 is CASSTAGLNTEAFF. CDR3 DNA sequence: TGTGCCAGCAGCACTGCGGGGCTGAACACTGAAGCTTTCTTT. The chain uses TRBV7-3 and TRBJ1-1, with D possibly matching TRBD1 (5 bases). V dropped 5 bases and J dropped 0 bases, with 10 bases sitting between them. There are 14 residues in the CDR3. Germline V CDR1 and CDR2: SGHTA, FQGTGA.

The V and J genes are TRBV6-5 and TRBJ2-1, with D unresolved. The CDR3 has 14 amino acids. The germline V gene encodes CDR1 MNHEY and CDR2 SVGAGI. Trimming removed 0 bases from V and 7 bases from J, with 10 bases in between. The CDR3 reads CASSYSSRLNEQFF. DNA for the CDR3: TGTGCCAGCAGTTACTCAAGCAGATTAAATGAGCAGTTCTTC.

The V call is TRBV4-3, the J call TRBJ2-5; possible D gene TRBD2, 6 bases. Germline lookup yields CDR1 LGHNA and CDR2 YSLEER. The CDR3 runs to 17 residues. Between the trimmed V and J ends, which lost 1 base and 0 bases, there was a span of 15 bases. CDR3 amino acids: CASSQVGGLSDQETQYF. CDR3 DNA sequence: TGCGCCAGCAGCCAAGTGGGGGGACTTAGCGACCAAGAGACCCAGTACTTC.

CDR3 residues: CASSKGLASSYNEQFF. The DNA of the CDR3 is TGTGCCAGCAGCAAAGGACTAGCGAGCTCCTACAATGAGCAGTTCTTC. The chain links TRBV21-1 to TRBJ2-1; TRBD2 reflects the table's D call only, with no check against the DNA. TRBV21-1 is a listed pseudogene. The CDR3 runs to 16 residues.

The chain employs TRBV29-1 and TRBJ2-2; the D is unclear. The ends were cut back, 5 bases at V and 7 bases at J, with 5 bases in the middle. The CDR3 extends over 10 amino acids. In germline, CDR1 is SQVTM, CDR2 ANQGSEA. DNA of the CDR3: TGCAGCGTTTTATACGGGGAGCTGTTTTTT. The encoded protein is CSVLYGELFF.

The J gene is TRBJ2-5, the V gene TRBV7-9, with 11 nucleotides matching TRBD1. CDR3 length: 16 amino acids. Unmatched junction bases numbered 7, after V lost 5 bases and J lost 2 bases. The germline gives CDR1 SEHNR, CDR2 FQNEAQ (reference sequence). The CDR3 nucleotides are TGTGCCAGCAGCGACCCCCGGGACAGGGGGCAAGAGACCCAGTACTTC. Amino acid sequence: CASSDPRDRGQETQYF.

This chain joins TRBV11-2 and TRBJ2-7; 9 bases agree with TRBD1. The CDR3 is 16 amino acids. Germline CDR1 is SGHAT and CDR2 is FQNNGV. V lost 4 bases to trimming and J lost 5 bases; unmatched junction nucleotides: 12. CDR3: CASSWGSGTGYDEQYF. For the CDR3, the DNA is TGTGCCAGCAGCTGGGGCTCGGGGACAGGGTACGACGAGCAGTACTTC. The full variable domain, in which reference TRBV11-2 and TRBJ2-7 provide the parts outside the CDR3, is EAGVAQSPRYKIIEKRQSVAFWCNPISGHATLYWYQQILGQGPKLLIQFQNNGVVDDSQLPKDRFSAERLKGVDSTLKIQPAKLEDSAVYLCASSWGSGTGYDEQYFGPGTRLTVT.

In this sample, this clone turned up a few times. The chain carries TRBV19 and TRBJ1-1, with no clear D. V shed 5 bases and J shed 4 bases, with 14 bases lying between them. CDR3 size: 14 residues. Germline CDR1 is LNHDA and CDR2 is SQIVND (reference sequence). CDR3 DNA: TGTGCCAGTAGTGCCAGCACTGGGAGCACTGAAGCTTTCTTT. It translates to CASSASTGSTEAFF.

The chain links TRBV7-9 to TRBJ2-1; TRBD1 might be the D (6 bases). Per germline, CDR1 SEHNR and CDR2 FQNEAQ (reference sequence). The CDR3 spans 17 residues. V dropped 5 bases and J dropped 6 bases, with 23 bases sitting between them. Here the CDR3 reads CASSNSVATKGGNEQFF. The CDR3 region has the DNA TGTGCCAGCAGCAATAGCGTAGCGACCAAAGGGGGCAATGAGCAGTTCTTC. The full variable domain, with the rest looked up from reference TRBV7-9 and TRBJ2-1, is DTGVSQNPRHKITKRGQNVTFRCDPISEHNRLYWYRQTLGQGPEFLTYFQNEAQLEKSRLLSDRFSAERPKGSFSTLEIQRTEQGDSAMYLCASSNSVATKGGNEQFFGPGTRLTVL.

This chain links TRBV10-1 with TRBJ2-2; TRBD1 matches 8 bases. CDR1 WNHNN and CDR2 SYGVQD come from the germline V gene (reference sequence). CDR3 length: 15 amino acids. V was pared by 1 base and J by 6 bases, with 4 bases of the junction left unmatched. The chain's CDR3 is CASSEWTGMAGELFF. CDR3 sequence (DNA): TGCGCCAGCAGTGAGTGGACAGGGATGGCCGGGGAGCTGTTTTTT.

This sequence joins TRBV29-1 and TRBJ2-1; 11 bases match TRBD2. The V gene end was trimmed by 8 bases and the J gene end by 2 bases; junction bases not matched to a gene: 5. The CDR3 has 14 amino acids. Germline V CDR1 and CDR2: SQVTM, ANQGSEA. The CDR3 protein is CSTVAGGPYNEQFF. CDR3 DNA sequence: TGCAGCACAGTAGCGGGAGGGCCCTACAATGAGCAGTTCTTC.

The CDR3 here is CASSTGNFYEQYF. CDR3 DNA sequence: TGTGCCAGTAGTACAGGAAACTTTTACGAGCAGTACTTC. The chain uses TRBV19 and TRBJ2-7, with D unresolved. CDR1 is LNHDA, CDR2 SQIVND, per germline (reference sequence). Trimming took off 4 bases at V and 4 bases at J, with 11 bases between the two ends. The CDR3 has 13 residues.

The chain recombines TRBV4-1 with TRBJ2-6, with TRBD1 identical over 7 bases. CDR3 length: 14 residues. Germline values: CDR1 MGHRA, CDR2 YSYEKL. J was trimmed by 2 bases and V by 6 bases; bases with no gene match: 1. CDR3 loop: CASSTGAGANVLTF. CDR3 DNA: TGCGCCAGCAGTACAGGGGCTGGGGCCAACGTCCTGACTTTC.